These T cell receptor beta chains were read from a single sample in a study of CD8 T cells in ankylosing spondylitis. TCRdb used MiXCR to reprocess the 5' RACE reads, holding one entry per CDR3 protein. The sample carries more than 150,000 distinct CDR3 sequences, 10% to 15% recorded once. The sequencing sample was made of blood, either unsorted or a sorted T cell fraction (not recorded which). These receptors were collected from a female donor with ankylosing spondylitis or in good health (not recorded which). Both conserved end residues are part of each CDR3. The order of the fields is D gene, clone size, V gene, J gene, CDR3 length, CDR3 protein, CDR3 DNA. D genes are given only for firm matches. Expanded clones get a size class; other rows say once, few or many, or leave the size out.

-	many	TRBV7-9	TRBJ2-1	10	CASSLEKQFF	TGTGCCAGCAGCCTTGAGAAGCAGTTCTTC
-	many	TRBV21-1	TRBJ2-2	18	CASSKSLLKGRGTGELFF	TGTGCCAGCAGCAAAAGCCTATTGAAGGGGAGAGGGACCGGGGAGCTGTTTTTT
TRBD1	many	TRBV10-3	TRBJ2-7	12	CAISGQGDEQYF	TGTGCCATCAGTGGACAGGGGGACGAGCAGTACTTC
-	many	TRBV28	TRBJ2-2	14	CASSRRANTGELFF	TGTGCCAGCAGTAGGCGGGCAAACACCGGGGAGCTGTTTTTT
-	many	TRBV5-6	TRBJ1-2	14	CASSFGQQPYGYTF	TGTGCCAGCAGCTTTGGACAGCAACCCTATGGCTACACCTTC
TRBD2	many	TRBV11-1	TRBJ2-1	17	CASSLLLSSGRRNEQFF	TGTGCCAGCAGCTTACTCCTTTCTAGCGGGAGACGCAATGAACAGTTCTTC
TRBD1	few	TRBV15	TRBJ1-1	14	CATSRTDRATEAFF	TGTGCCACCAGCAGAACTGACAGGGCGACTGAAGCTTTCTTT
-	-	TRBV5-1	TRBJ2-5	13	CASSLGRKQEQYF	TGCGCCAGCAGCTTGGGAAGGAAGCAGGAGCAGTACTTC
TRBD2	many	TRBV6-2/TRBV6-3	TRBJ2-1	18	CASSNRRLAGGPNNEQFF	TGTGCCAGCAGTAACCGGAGACTAGCGGGAGGGCCTAACAATGAGCAGTTCTTC
TRBD2	many	TRBV7-8	TRBJ2-3	16	CASSSPRGGGQDTQYF	TGTGCCAGCAGCTCTCCCCGGGGCGGGGGGCAAGATACGCAGTATTTT
-	-	TRBV12-3/TRBV12-4	TRBJ2-7	15	CASSSLPGVDNEQYF	TGTGCCAGCAGTTCCTTGCCCGGGGTCGATAACGAGCAGTACTTC
-	-	TRBV24-1	TRBJ2-1	13	CATSERRRNEQFF	TGTGCCACCAGTGAACGTCGAAGGAATGAGCAGTTCTTC
-	many	TRBV5-1	TRBJ1-3	14	CASSSEGPGNTIYF	TGCGCCAGCAGCTCGGAGGGGCCTGGAAACACCATATATTTT
-	few	TRBV7-2	TRBJ2-3	14	CASSRSTRTDTQYF	TGTGCCAGCAGCCGATCTACACGCACAGATACGCAGTATTTT
TRBD1	many	TRBV29-1	TRBJ2-7	12	CSVTGGPYEQYF	TGCAGCGTTACAGGGGGGCCCTACGAGCAGTACTTC
-	-	TRBV12-3/TRBV12-4	TRBJ2-5	12	CASSFVQETQYF	TGTGCCAGCAGTTTTGTCCAAGAGACCCAGTACTTC
-	few	TRBV30	TRBJ1-1	13	CAWSKAVNTEAFF	TGTGCCTGGAGTAAGGCCGTCAACACTGAAGCTTTCTTT
-	-	TRBV6-1	TRBJ1-1	15	CASSDRGKGVPEAFF	TGTGCCAGCAGTGACAGGGGAAAAGGGGTCCCTGAAGCTTTCTTT
-	-	TRBV7-8	TRBJ1-2	16	CASSSLTAVTGYGYTF	TGTGCCAGCAGCTCCCTTACGGCGGTGACAGGCTATGGCTACACCTTC
TRBD2	-	TRBV20-1	TRBJ2-2	14	CSALGLANTGELFF	TGCAGTGCTCTCGGACTAGCGAACACCGGGGAGCTGTTTTTT
TRBD2	-	TRBV18	TRBJ2-2	15	CASSPTRESTGELFF	TGTGCCAGCTCGCCGACGCGGGAGAGCACCGGGGAGCTGTTTTTT
TRBD2	many	TRBV5-1	TRBJ2-7	14	CASSLSTSEHEQYF	TGCGCCAGCAGCTTAAGCACTAGCGAGCACGAGCAGTACTTC
TRBD2	many	TRBV24-1	TRBJ2-3	18	CATSDLGKLAGSTDTQYF	TGTGCCACCAGTGATTTGGGGAAACTAGCGGGGTCCACAGATACGCAGTATTTT
TRBD2	many	TRBV27	TRBJ2-7	15	CASSLDGGRAYEQYF	TGTGCCAGCAGTTTAGATGGCGGGAGAGCCTACGAGCAGTACTTC
TRBD2	many	TRBV6-1	TRBJ2-1	15	CASSLSGRGYNEQFF	TGTGCCAGCAGCCTTAGCGGGAGGGGGTACAATGAGCAGTTCTTC
-	-	TRBV7-9	TRBJ1-6	15	CASSSQFRGVSPLHF	TGTGCCAGCAGCTCCCAATTTAGGGGGGTTTCACCCCTCCACTTT
TRBD2	-	TRBV7-2	TRBJ2-1	16	CASSFKSGRKGDEQFF	TGTGCCAGCAGCTTTAAAAGCGGGAGGAAGGGGGATGAGCAGTTCTTC
TRBD1	few	TRBV7-2	TRBJ2-7	16	CASSLVRSGQGYEQYF	TGTGCCAGCAGCTTAGTACGGTCGGGACAGGGGTACGAGCAGTACTTC
TRBD1	few	TRBV12-3/TRBV12-4	TRBJ2-7	12	CASSYRGLEQYF	TGTGCCAGCAGTTACAGGGGTCTCGAGCAGTACTTC
-	many	TRBV29-1	TRBJ1-5	12	CSVASANQPQHF	TGCAGCGTTGCGTCGGCAAATCAGCCCCAGCATTTT
-	-	TRBV15	TRBJ2-5	14	CATSRDADTAAQYF	TGTGCCACCAGCAGAGATGCGGATACTGCGGCCCAGTACTTC
-	many	TRBV5-1	TRBJ2-1	14	CASSPGTFNNEQFF	TGCGCCAGCAGCCCCGGGACATTTAACAATGAGCAGTTCTTC
-	many	TRBV20-1	TRBJ1-1	12	CSANSKWTEAFF	TGCAGTGCTAATAGCAAATGGACTGAAGCTTTCTTT
-	-	TRBV12-3/TRBV12-4	TRBJ2-3	14	CASSFWGAEDTQYF	TGTGCCAGCAGTTTTTGGGGGGCGGAGGATACGCAGTATTTT
-	few	TRBV7-2	TRBJ2-5	13	CASSLAMQETQYF	TGTGCCAGCAGCTTAGCGATGCAAGAGACCCAGTACTTC
TRBD1	-	TRBV18	TRBJ2-7	16	CASSPTSRQGFYEQYF	TGTGCCAGCTCACCAACATCGAGACAGGGGTTCTACGAGCAGTACTTC
-	once	TRBV20-1	TRBJ1-1	16	CSASFMQGVGDTEAFF	TGCAGTGCTAGTTTCATGCAGGGCGTAGGGGACACTGAAGCTTTCTTT
TRBD2	-	TRBV18	TRBJ2-5	15	CASSPPGLAEETQYF	TGTGCCAGCTCACCACCGGGACTAGCGGAAGAGACCCAGTACTTC
-	few	TRBV21-1	TRBJ2-3	18	CASSKETDRERGTDTQYF	TGTGCCAGCAGCAAAGAGACCGACAGGGAGCGTGGCACAGATACGCAGTATTTT
-	few	TRBV24-1	TRBJ2-7	14	CATSDVGPQDEQYF	TGTGCCACCAGTGATGTCGGACCGCAGGACGAGCAGTACTTC
-	few	TRBV12-3/TRBV12-4	TRBJ2-7	13	CASSLSGTYEQYF	TGTGCCAGCAGTTTATCTGGGACCTACGAGCAGTACTTC
-	many	TRBV12-3/TRBV12-4	TRBJ1-1	12	CASSFRSTEAFF	TGTGCCAGCAGTTTTAGGAGCACTGAAGCTTTCTTT
-	many	TRBV12-3/TRBV12-4	TRBJ1-3	13	CASSPLPGNTIYF	TGTGCCAGCAGTCCCCTCCCTGGAAACACCATATATTTT
TRBD2	-	TRBV25-1	TRBJ2-5	15	CASSEPGRGGETQYF	TGTGCCAGCAGTGAGCCGGGACGGGGAGGGGAGACCCAGTACTTC
-	many	TRBV12-3/TRBV12-4	TRBJ2-2	15	CASSPRAPDTGELFF	TGTGCCAGCAGTCCTCGGGCCCCCGACACCGGGGAGCTGTTTTTT
TRBD2	many	TRBV7-2	TRBJ2-7	14	CASSLTSGNYEQYF	TGTGCCAGCAGCTTGACTAGCGGGAACTACGAGCAGTACTTC
TRBD1	many	TRBV4-3	TRBJ2-2	15	CASSTGQGRSGELFF	TGCGCCAGCAGCACGGGACAGGGGCGTTCCGGGGAGCTGTTTTTT
-	many	TRBV7-9	TRBJ1-4	14	CASSFGLINEKLFF	TGTGCCAGCAGCTTTGGACTCATTAATGAAAAACTGTTTTTT